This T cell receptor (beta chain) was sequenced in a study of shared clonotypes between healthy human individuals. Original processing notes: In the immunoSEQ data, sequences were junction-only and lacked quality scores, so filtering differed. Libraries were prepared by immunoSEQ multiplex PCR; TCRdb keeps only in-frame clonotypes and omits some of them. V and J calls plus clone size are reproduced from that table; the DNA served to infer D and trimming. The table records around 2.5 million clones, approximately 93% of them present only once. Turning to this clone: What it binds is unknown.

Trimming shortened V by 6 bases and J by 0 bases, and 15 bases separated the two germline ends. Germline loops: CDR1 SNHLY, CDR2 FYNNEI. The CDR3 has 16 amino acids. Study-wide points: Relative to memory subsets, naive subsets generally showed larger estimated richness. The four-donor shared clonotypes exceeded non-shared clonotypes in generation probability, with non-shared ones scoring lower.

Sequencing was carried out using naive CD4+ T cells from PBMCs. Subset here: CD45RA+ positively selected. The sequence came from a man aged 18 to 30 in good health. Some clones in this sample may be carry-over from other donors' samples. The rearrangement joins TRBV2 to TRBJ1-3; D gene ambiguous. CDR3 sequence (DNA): TGTGCCAGCAGAGGGCGGTTCTATTCCTCTGGAAACACCATATATTTT. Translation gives CASRGRFYSSGNTIYF.